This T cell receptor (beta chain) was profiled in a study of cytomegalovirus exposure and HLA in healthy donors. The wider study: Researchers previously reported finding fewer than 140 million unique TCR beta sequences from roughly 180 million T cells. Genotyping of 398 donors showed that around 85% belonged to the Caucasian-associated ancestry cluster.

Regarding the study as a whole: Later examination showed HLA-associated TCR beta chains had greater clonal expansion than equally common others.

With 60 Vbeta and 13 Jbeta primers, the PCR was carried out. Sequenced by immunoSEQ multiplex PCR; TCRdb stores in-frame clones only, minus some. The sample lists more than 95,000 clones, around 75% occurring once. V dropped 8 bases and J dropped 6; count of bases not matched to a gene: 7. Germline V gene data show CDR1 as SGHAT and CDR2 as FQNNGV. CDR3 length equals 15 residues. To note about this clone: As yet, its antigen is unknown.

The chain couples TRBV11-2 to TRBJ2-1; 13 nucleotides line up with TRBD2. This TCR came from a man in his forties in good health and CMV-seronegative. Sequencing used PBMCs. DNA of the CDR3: TGTGCCAGCGTCCTGAGGACTAGCGGGAGCAATGAGCAGTTCTTC. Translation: CASVLRTSGSNEQFF.